This T cell receptor beta chain was recorded in a study of cytomegalovirus exposure and HLA in healthy donors. Broader study findings: Specificity of a few CMV-associated chains for CMV antigens was verified in vitro.

Turning to this clone: What it binds is unknown.

This CDR3 region has 16 residues. The V end was cut by 0 bases, the J end by 2 bases, with 14 bases between. Germline V gives CDR1 LGHNA, CDR2 YSLEER. Produced via immunoSEQ multiplex PCR; TCRdb's table is partial and in-frame only. This sample has roughly 130,000 clones; over 85% occur once, and the top ten carry approximately 3.3%. This TCR was sampled from a man younger than 40 in good health and CMV-seronegative. The chain uses TRBV4-3 and TRBJ2-7; D is possibly TRBD1 (6 bases). The source material was PBMCs. The CDR3 DNA reads as TGCGCCAGCAGCCAAGAAGTTGGGGACAACACCTACGAGCAGTACTTC. This translates into CASSQEVGDNTYEQYF.